This entry lists 26 T cell receptor beta chains sequenced from one sample in a study of blood T cell repertoires in COVID-19. Data came from immunoSEQ multiplex PCR; TCRdb stores just in-frame clones and leaves some out. The table lists hundreds of thousands of clones, 65% to 90% of them singletons. Sequencing used peripheral blood. The receptor source for this set is a man aged 50 or older with active or convalescent COVID-19.

The gene calls are TRBV10-1 and TRBJ2-5; D is perhaps TRBD2 (6 bases). This CDR3 comprises 13 residues. Germline assignment: CDR1 WNHNN and CDR2 SYGVQD (reference sequence). The V gene lost 2 bases and the J gene lost 6 bases, with 10 bases spanning the gap. This chain's CDR3 is CASSETGAQTQYF. In DNA form, the CDR3 reads TGCGCCAGCAGTGAGACGGGAGCTCAGACCCAGTACTTC.

The chain recombines TRBV3-1 (or the pseudogene TRBV3-2) with TRBJ2-6; tentative D call: TRBD2 (6 bases). This CDR3 comprises 19 residues. V shed 1 base and J shed 4 bases, with 20 bases lying between them. CDR1 and CDR2 (germline): LGHDT, YNNKEL (reference sequence). The CDR3 protein is CASSQGPGTRRAGANVLTF. The CDR3 nucleotides are TGTGCCAGCAGCCAAGGCCCCGGGACGAGGAGGGCCGGGGCCAACGTCCTGACTTTC.

The gene calls are TRBV5-1 and TRBJ2-3; 8 bases are a match to TRBD2. CDR1 and CDR2 from the germline V gene are SGHRS and YFSETQ. With V trimmed by 4 bases and J by 0 bases, 7 bases remained unmatched. This CDR3 is built from 16 residues. CDR3 sequence: CASSLSGRPSTDTQYF. DNA for the CDR3: TGCGCCAGCAGCCTCAGCGGGAGACCAAGCACAGATACGCAGTATTTT.

This rearrangement joins TRBV9 to TRBJ2-3, with 10 bases identical to TRBD2. The V and J ends lost 2 bases and 3 bases, in that order; junction bases with no gene match: 3. The length of the CDR3 is 15 residues. CDR1 and CDR2 from the germline V gene are SGDLS and YYNGEE. Here the CDR3 DNA reads TGTGCCAGCAGCGTTGGGACTAGCGCTACAGATACGCAGTATTTT. This encodes CASSVGTSATDTQYF.

J is TRBJ1-1 and V is TRBV10-2, with D maybe TRBD1 (5 bases). Trimming removed 6 bases at V and 2 bases at J, with 10 bases between. Germline CDR1 and CDR2: WSHSY and SAAADI. There are 13 residues in the CDR3. Written as DNA, the CDR3 is TGCGCCAGCAGAACAGGATTAAACACTGAAGCTTTCTTT. This codes for CASRTGLNTEAFF.

The V call is TRBV7-2, the J call TRBJ2-1; 8 bases line up with TRBD2. V dropped 1 base and J dropped 10; count of bases not matched to a gene: 15. This CDR3 is built from 17 residues. Looked up from germline, CDR1 is SGHTA and CDR2 is FQGNSA. As DNA, the CDR3 is TGTGCCAGCAGCTTAGGGGTTTTAGCGGGACGGTCTTCGGAGCAGTTCTTC. Protein sequence: CASSLGVLAGRSSEQFF.

The gene calls are TRBV11-1 and TRBJ2-3; a possible D gene is TRBD2 (5 bases). Germline values: CDR1 SGHAT, CDR2 FQDESV (reference sequence). V lost 5 bases, J lost 6 bases, and 12 bases lay in between. CDR3 length: 13 amino acids. CDR3: CASSQAGLDTQYF. Here the CDR3 DNA reads TGTGCCAGCAGCCAGGCGGGTTTGGATACGCAGTATTTT.

The rearrangement uses TRBV6-2 or TRBV6-3 and TRBJ2-5, with D tentatively TRBD2 (5 bases). V was clipped by 2 bases and J by 3 bases, with 13 bases between them. CDR3 length: 15 residues. Per the germline V gene, CDR1 is MNHEY and CDR2 is SVGEGT. The CDR3, as DNA: TGTGCCAGCAGTTACAAAGGACTGCAAAAAGAGACCCAGTACTTC. The encoded protein is CASSYKGLQKETQYF.

This clone has a single count. The chain couples TRBV11-2 to TRBJ1-3; D is unclear. Per germline, CDR1 SGHAT and CDR2 FQNNGV. V was shortened by 0 bases and J by 4 bases, with 7 bases between the two germline ends. The length of the CDR3 is 14 residues. In DNA form, the CDR3 reads TGTGCCAGCAGCTTAGATCACAAGGGAAACACCATATATTTT. Amino acid sequence: CASSLDHKGNTIYF.

In this sample, this clone turned up many times. The chain joins TRBV3-1 (or the pseudogene TRBV3-2) to TRBJ2-1; D is possibly TRBD2 (5 bases). Germline values: CDR1 LGHDT, CDR2 YNNKEL (reference sequence). V was trimmed by 5 bases and J by 0 bases, leaving 14 bases between them. This CDR3 is built from 16 residues. Here the CDR3 DNA reads TGTGCCAGCAGCGGGCCCACGGGAAGCTCCTACAATGAGCAGTTCTTC. Its protein product is CASSGPTGSSYNEQFF.

This chain uses TRBV30 with TRBJ1-1, with D possibly TRBD1 on 5 matching bases. V lost 0 bases, J lost 1 base, and 18 bases lay in between. This CDR3 has 17 residues. CDR1 and CDR2 from the germline V gene are GTSNPN and SVGIG (reference sequence). In nucleotides, the CDR3 is TGTGCCTGGAGTGTACTGGGGGGGAGGGCTGGGAACACTGAAGCTTTCTTT. Amino acids: CAWSVLGGRAGNTEAFF.

The rearrangement joins TRBV7-8 to TRBJ1-5; TRBD1 is a possible D gene (6 bases). This CDR3 region has 16 residues. Trimming pared 5 bases from V and 6 bases from J, leaving 20 bases between. In germline, CDR1 is SGHVS, CDR2 FQNEAQ. Written as DNA, the CDR3 is TGTGCCAGCAGCGCCTTTTCAGGGGCTGGAAGTCAGCCCCAGCATTTT. This codes for CASSAFSGAGSQPQHF.

This chain links TRBV27 with TRBJ2-1; 7 bases fit TRBD2. CDR3 size: 11 residues. Germline V lookup: CDR1 MNHEY, CDR2 SMNVEV (reference sequence). With V trimmed by 3 bases and J by 12 bases, 2 bases remained unmatched. CDR3 in amino acids: CASSFGLGQFF. The CDR3 DNA follows: TGTGCCAGCAGTTTCGGACTAGGGCAGTTCTTC.

This chain uses TRBV11-2 with TRBJ1-3, with a weak D call TRBD1 (6 bases). Germline V gives CDR1 SGHAT, CDR2 FQNNGV. This CDR3 contains 13 residues. V was pared by 3 bases and J by 4 bases, with 7 bases between. The CDR3 here is CASSLDSGNTIYF. As DNA, the CDR3 is TGTGCCAGCAGCTTGGACAGCGGAAACACCATATATTTT. Drawing the rest from reference TRBV11-2 and TRBJ1-3, the complete variable domain is EAGVAQSPRYKIIEKRQSVAFWCNPISGHATLYWYQQILGQGPKLLIQFQNNGVVDDSQLPKDRFSAERLKGVDSTLKIQPAKLEDSAVYLCASSLDSGNTIYFGEGSWLTVV.

V and J are TRBV18 and TRBJ1-3; D unresolved. The CDR3 is 16 amino acids. The germline gives CDR1 KGHSH, CDR2 LQKENI. V lost 2 bases, J lost 1 base, and 12 bases lay in between. DNA for the CDR3: TGTGCCAGCTCACCATTAGGGCGGACTTCTGGAAACACCATATATTTT. Translated, it gives CASSPLGRTSGNTIYF. Based on the CDR3 plus reference TRBV18 and TRBJ1-3, the full variable domain is NAGVMQNPRHLVRRRGQEARLRCSPMKGHSHVYWYRQLPEEGLKFMVYLQKENIIDESGMPKERFSAEFPKEGPSILRIQQVVRGDSAAYFCASSPLGRTSGNTIYFGEGSWLTVV.

The rearrangement uses TRBV28 and TRBJ1-5, with D perhaps matching TRBD1 (6 bases). The CDR3 runs to 15 residues. Trimming cost V 6 bases and J 2 bases, with 14 bases left between them. Germline V CDR1 and CDR2: MDHEN, SYDVKM. CDR3 in amino acids: CASSKTGTGNQPQHF. The CDR3 DNA is TGTGCCAGCAGCAAAACAGGGACGGGCAATCAGCCCCAGCATTTT.

The chain joins TRBV7-2 to TRBJ2-7; 7 bases match TRBD1. The germline V gene encodes CDR1 SGHTA and CDR2 FQGNSA. The length of the CDR3 is 15 residues. V shed 3 bases, J shed 0 bases, and the junction held 5 bases outside the gene matches. Written as DNA, the CDR3 is TGTGCCAGCAGCTTTGACAGGGTAAGCTCCTACGAGCAGTACTTC. Translated: CASSFDRVSSYEQYF.

This clone is a singleton in its sample. The chain couples TRBV6-5 to TRBJ1-5, with 7 bases fitting TRBD1. The CDR3 is 16 amino acids. Germline V lookup: CDR1 MNHEY, CDR2 SVGAGI. With V trimmed by 1 base and J by 4 bases, 7 bases remained unmatched. CDR3 protein: CASSYFRTGRNQPQHF. The CDR3 DNA sequence: TGTGCCAGCAGTTACTTTAGGACAGGACGAAATCAGCCCCAGCATTTT.

This chain uses TRBV30 with TRBJ1-2; D not certain. CDR1 GTSNPN and CDR2 SVGIG come from the germline V gene (reference sequence). Trimming left V 5 bases short and J 5 bases short, with 15 bases between. The CDR3 is made up of 13 amino acids. The CDR3 nucleotides are TGTGCCTGGGAGAGGGAGGGTACTTATGGCTACACCTTC. Translated, it gives CAWEREGTYGYTF.

The rearrangement uses TRBV11-2 and TRBJ2-2, with TRBD1 matching 8 bases. The CDR3 consists of 17 residues. In germline, CDR1 is SGHAT, CDR2 FQNNGV. The ends lost 5 bases at V and 4 bases at J; junction bases unmatched: 12. The CDR3 bases are TGTGCCAGCAGCCCATACCGGACAGGGAAGACCACCGGGGAGCTGTTTTTT. Translation gives CASSPYRTGKTTGELFF.

The gene calls are TRBV7-3 and TRBJ2-1; no definite D call. Germline loops: CDR1 SGHTA, CDR2 FQGTGA. Trimming took 0 bases from V and 5 from J, leaving 5 bases between them. The length of the CDR3 is 13 residues. This CDR3 reads CASSLTFDNEQFF. The CDR3 DNA sequence: TGTGCCAGCAGCTTAACCTTCGACAATGAGCAGTTCTTC.

The V call is TRBV7-9, the J call TRBJ2-5; 8 nucleotides match TRBD2. V dropped 5 bases and J dropped 2; count of bases not matched to a gene: 10. The CDR3 sequence is 16 residues long. Germline V gene sequence: CDR1 SEHNR, CDR2 FQNEAQ (reference sequence). The CDR3 reads CASSGLAAAGQETQYF. The CDR3 coding sequence is TGTGCCAGCAGCGGACTAGCAGCCGCGGGTCAAGAGACCCAGTACTTC. The full variable domain, rest sourced from reference TRBV7-9 and TRBJ2-5, is DTGVSQNPRHKITKRGQNVTFRCDPISEHNRLYWYRQTLGQGPEFLTYFQNEAQLEKSRLLSDRFSAERPKGSFSTLEIQRTEQGDSAMYLCASSGLAAAGQETQYFGPGTRLLVL.

In this sample, this clone turned up once. This chain joins TRBV11-1 and TRBJ2-3; unclear D gene. Trimming shortened V by 5 bases and J by 4 bases, and 7 bases separated the two germline ends. CDR1 and CDR2 from the germline V gene are SGHAT and FQDESV (reference sequence). The CDR3 sequence is 12 residues long. The CDR3 sequence is CASSPRSDTQYF. The CDR3 DNA follows: TGTGCCAGCAGCCCGCGGTCAGATACGCAGTATTTT.

The V call is TRBV7-9, the J call TRBJ2-1; 7 positions match TRBD2. Germline CDR1 is SEHNR and CDR2 is FQNEAQ (reference sequence). The ends lost 7 bases at V and 4 bases at J; junction bases unmatched: 10. The CDR3 loop spans 15 amino acids. The CDR3 nucleotides are TGTGCCAGCACCCGGGCGGGAGTGAGGTACAATGAGCAGTTCTTC. It codes for CASTRAGVRYNEQFF.

The V and J genes are TRBV30 and TRBJ2-1, with 10 positions matching TRBD2. This CDR3 is built from 15 residues. V trimming: 0 bases; J trimming: 8 bases; junction bases outside the gene matches: 7. Germline assignment: CDR1 GTSNPN and CDR2 SVGIG (reference sequence). DNA for the CDR3: TGTGCCTGGAGTGTACTGGCTAGCGGGAGTTATGAGCAGTTCTTC. It is translated as CAWSVLASGSYEQFF.

This chain uses TRBV28 with TRBJ2-3, with a weak D call TRBD2 (6 bases). V lost 6 bases and J 4 bases, leaving 17 bases between the germline ends. The CDR3 is 15 amino acids. Germline V gene lookup returns CDR1 MDHEN and CDR2 SYDVKM. The CDR3 region is CASSLGAGFSDTQYF. CDR3 coding DNA: TGTGCCAGCAGCCTAGGGGCGGGATTCTCAGATACGCAGTATTTT.